The 25 T cell receptor beta chains reported below all come from one sample, sequenced in a study of T-cell memory formation after mild COVID-19. From the 5' RACE reads, TCRdb called clonotypes with MiXCR, one entry per CDR3 protein. The table has more than 250,000 distinct CDR3 sequences, 15% to 20% seen once. Sequencing input: PBMCs or a T cell subset sorted from them (not recorded which). The source is a man between 18 and 35 years old who had mild COVID-19 (a few samples of this study predate the infection). Cell type and time point are not known.

The table lists this clonotype with a few counts. V usage is TRBV3-1 and J usage is TRBJ2-5, with D possibly matching TRBD2 (5 bases). The V gene's germline CDR1 is LGHDT and CDR2 YNNKEL (reference sequence). This CDR3 is built from 12 residues. V lost 0 bases to trimming and J lost 9 bases, with 8 bases between them. The DNA of the CDR3 is TGTGCCAGCAGCCAAGATGTGGGAGCCCAGTACTTC. Translated: CASSQDVGAQYF.

This chain links TRBV5-6 with TRBJ1-1; D gene unclear. This CDR3 has 15 residues. V was pared by 2 bases and J by 1 base, with 12 bases between. The germline V gene has CDR1 SGHDT and CDR2 YYEEEE. Here the CDR3 reads CASSLEWTKNTEAFF. For the CDR3, the DNA is TGTGCCAGCAGCTTAGAATGGACCAAGAACACTGAAGCTTTCTTT.

The sample holds many counts of this clonotype. V usage is TRBV29-1 and J usage is TRBJ2-1, with 7 positions matching TRBD2. Germline V lookup: CDR1 SQVTM, CDR2 ANQGSEA. With 3 bases clipped from V and 6 bases from J, the junction kept 5 bases outside the gene matches. The CDR3 totals 13 residues. DNA for the CDR3: TGCAGCGTTGATTTAGCGGGCGGCAATGAGCAGTTCTTC. The encoded protein is CSVDLAGGNEQFF.

This clonotype was seen a few times. The rearrangement links TRBV4-2 to TRBJ1-4; D remains ambiguous. Germline CDR1 is LGHNA and CDR2 is YNFKEQ. V lost 0 bases to trimming and J lost 3 bases, with 8 bases between them. There are 15 residues in the CDR3. CDR3 coding DNA: TGTGCCAGCAGCCAAGAGGACGGATCTAATGAAAAACTGTTTTTT. Translating gives CASSQEDGSNEKLFF.

V and J are TRBV4-3 and TRBJ1-3; D remains ambiguous. Germline CDR1 and CDR2: LGHNA and YSLEER. V was shortened by 0 bases and J by 4 bases, with 13 bases between the two germline ends. This CDR3 comprises 16 residues. The DNA for the CDR3 is TGCGCCAGCAGCCAAGATCGGGAGCTTAGGGGAAACACCATATATTTT. It yields the protein CASSQDRELRGNTIYF.

V usage is TRBV12-3 or TRBV12-4 and J usage is TRBJ2-7; TRBD1 matches at 8 bases. This CDR3 comprises 14 residues. Germline trimming cut 6 bases from V and 3 bases from J; bases unmatched to any gene: 7. The chain's CDR3 is CASRTGTGNYEQYF. The CDR3 DNA sequence: TGTGCCAGCAGGACCGGGACAGGCAACTACGAGCAGTACTTC.

This clonotype was recorded at least ten times. The gene calls are TRBV23-1 and TRBJ2-1; a weak D match, TRBD1 (6 bases). TRBV23-1 is noted as an ORF with a role that remains uncertain. The CDR3 is 18 residues long. V was cut by 4 bases and J by 0 bases, with 19 bases left in between. In nucleotides, the CDR3 is TGCGCCAGCAGTCGACAGGCGGAGAATCTCAGCTCCTACAATGAGCAGTTCTTC. Its protein is CASSRQAENLSSYNEQFF.

The chain links TRBV7-9 to TRBJ2-5, with D unresolved. Germline V lookup: CDR1 SEHNR, CDR2 FQNEAQ (reference sequence). The CDR3 runs 13 residues. Trimming took off 5 bases at V and 5 bases at J, with 12 bases between the two ends. The DNA of the CDR3 is TGTGCCAGCAGCCCCCAGCCCCGGGAGACCCAGTACTTC. Encoded protein: CASSPQPRETQYF.

Ten or more counts support this clonotype. The chain carries TRBV27 and TRBJ2-3; D may correspond to TRBD1 or TRBD2 (6 bases each). The germline V and J ends were trimmed by 3 bases and 4 bases, with 11 bases remaining between them. The CDR3 is 14 amino acids. The V gene's germline CDR1 is MNHEY and CDR2 SMNVEV (reference sequence). The CDR3 region is CASSFLGGSDTQYF. For the CDR3, the DNA is TGTGCCAGCAGTTTTCTGGGGGGCTCAGATACGCAGTATTTT.

CDR3 residues: CASSYLDRGPYEQYF. The CDR3 DNA reads TGTGCCAGCAGTTACTTGGACAGGGGGCCCTACGAGCAGTACTTC. The chain couples TRBV6-2 or TRBV6-3 to TRBJ2-7; 11 bases fit TRBD1. The V segment lost 1 base and the J segment 2 bases; nucleotides outside the gene matches: 1. The CDR3 has 15 residues. The germline gives CDR1 MNHEY, CDR2 SVGEGT.

The sample holds a few counts of this clonotype. The V call is TRBV7-2, the J call TRBJ1-4; no firm D call. The germline CDR1 and CDR2 sequences are SGHTA and FQGNSA. V was pared by 4 bases and J by 8 bases, with 17 bases between. This CDR3 region has 15 residues. CDR3 in DNA: TGTGCCAGCAGCTCCGAGTCCAGCAACGCGGAAAAACTGTTTTTT. Residues: CASSSESSNAEKLFF.

This clonotype showed up just a few times. The V call is TRBV7-8, the J call TRBJ2-5; 9 bases are shared with TRBD1. There are 18 residues in the CDR3. The ends lost 1 base at V and 5 bases at J; junction bases unmatched: 14. CDR1 SGHVS and CDR2 FQNEAQ come from the germline V gene. CDR3: CASSLGTFPGQGTETQYF. Written as DNA, the CDR3 is TGTGCCAGCAGCTTAGGGACTTTCCCGGGACAGGGTACCGAGACCCAGTACTTC.

J is TRBJ2-1 and V is TRBV7-9; D might be TRBD1 (6 bases). V lost 5 bases to trimming and J lost 6 bases, with 14 bases between them. This CDR3 has 14 residues. Germline V CDR1 and CDR2: SEHNR, FQNEAQ (reference sequence). The CDR3 DNA sequence: TGTGCCAGCAGCCCCAGGGGTCTACTCAATGAGCAGTTCTTC. This sequence encodes CASSPRGLLNEQFF.

The table lists this clonotype with a few counts. The V and J genes are TRBV20-1 and TRBJ2-5; 9 nucleotides agree with TRBD2. Germline loops: CDR1 DFQATT, CDR2 SNEGSKA (reference sequence). V shed 0 bases and J 5 bases; nucleotides not matched to a gene: 10. This CDR3 spans 16 amino acids. This CDR3 reads CSAREGSGGLRETQYF. CDR3 DNA: TGCAGTGCTAGAGAAGGTAGCGGGGGCCTACGGGAGACCCAGTACTTC.

CDR3 bases: TGTGCCAGCGGTCTCTCAGGGGGCGTTGGAAACACCATATATTTT. The encoded protein is CASGLSGGVGNTIYF. The rearrangement links TRBV6-6 to TRBJ1-3, with 8 bases lining up with TRBD1. CDR1 is MNHNY, CDR2 SVGAGI, per germline (reference sequence). The V gene end was trimmed by 8 bases and the J gene end by 3 bases; junction bases not matched to a gene: 9. The CDR3 consists of 15 residues.

The V gene is TRBV4-1, the J gene TRBJ1-1, with 11 bases matching TRBD1. Germline loops: CDR1 MGHRA, CDR2 YSYEKL. This CDR3 is built from 16 residues. V was clipped by 4 bases and J by 5 bases; unmatched bases: 9. Here the CDR3 reads CASSPTGTGGGTEAFF. The CDR3 DNA follows: TGCGCCAGCAGCCCAACAGGGACAGGGGGAGGAACTGAAGCTTTCTTT.

The chain joins TRBV9 to TRBJ2-2, with TRBD1 matching 7 bases. Looked up from germline, CDR1 is SGDLS and CDR2 is YYNGEE. With V trimmed by 4 bases and J by 4 bases, 7 bases remained unmatched. This CDR3 is 15 amino acids long. CDR3 sequence: CASSPTGSGTGELFF. The CDR3 coding sequence is TGTGCCAGCAGCCCGACAGGGAGCGGCACCGGGGAGCTGTTTTTT.

The V call is TRBV9, the J call TRBJ2-5; D assignment may be TRBD1 or TRBD2 (5 bases each). The CDR3 sequence is 14 residues long. The germline CDR1 and CDR2 sequences are SGDLS and YYNGEE. V shed 2 bases and J shed 0 bases, with 8 bases lying between them. DNA for the CDR3: TGTGCCAGCAGCGTTTGGGACGACCAAGAGACCCAGTACTTC. This translates into CASSVWDDQETQYF.

This clonotype was detected a few times. V is TRBV7-9 and J is TRBJ1-2, with TRBD1 as a possible D gene (5 bases). The germline CDR1 and CDR2 sequences are SEHNR and FQNEAQ (reference sequence). The V end lost 3 bases, the J end lost 7 bases, and 12 bases lay between the germline ends. The CDR3 loop spans 13 amino acids. The CDR3 reads CASSFTGPVGYTF. In DNA, the CDR3 is TGTGCCAGCAGCTTCACGGGGCCGGTTGGCTACACCTTC.

The V call is TRBV15, the J call TRBJ2-5, with D possibly matching TRBD1 (5 bases). V lost 1 base to trimming and J lost 3 bases, with 6 bases between them. The length of the CDR3 is 13 residues. Germline lookup yields CDR1 LNHNV and CDR2 YYDKDF (reference sequence). The DNA of the CDR3 is TGTGCCACCAGCAGAGGACAGAAAGAGACCCAGTACTTC. This gives the protein CATSRGQKETQYF.

In its sample, this clonotype was seen once. This sequence joins TRBV28 and TRBJ2-7; a possible D gene is TRBD2 (5 bases). This CDR3 is 12 amino acids long. CDR1 is MDHEN and CDR2 is SYDVKM in the germline V gene. Trimming left V 8 bases short and J 2 bases short, with 10 bases between. CDR3: CASGVGAYEQYV. The CDR3 coding sequence is TGTGCCAGCGGGGTCGGGGCCTACGAGCAGTACGTC.

This clonotype was detected many times. The chain combines TRBV5-1 with TRBJ1-1, with 7 bases matching TRBD1. Germline loops: CDR1 SGHRS, CDR2 YFSETQ. The CDR3 is 15 residues long. V shed 4 bases, J shed 4 bases, and the junction held 10 bases outside the gene matches. CDR3 DNA: TGCGCCAGCAGCAGGGATGAGTCAGGGGGCACTGAAGCTTTCTTT. It codes for CASSRDESGGTEAFF. Based on the CDR3 plus reference TRBV5-1 and TRBJ1-1, the full variable domain is KAGVTQTPRYLIKTRGQQVTLSCSPISGHRSVSWYQQTPGQGLQFLFEYFSETQRNKGNFPGRFSGRQFSNSRSEMNVSTLELGDSALYLCASSRDESGGTEAFFGQGTRLTVV.

This chain links TRBV20-1 with TRBJ2-5; 7 positions match TRBD1. This CDR3 is built from 17 residues. Per germline, CDR1 DFQATT and CDR2 SNEGSKA (reference sequence). The trim removed 0 bases at V and 2 bases at J, leaving 12 bases unmatched. CDR3 residues: CSARDRKGAVAQETQYF. The CDR3 DNA reads as TGCAGTGCTAGAGACCGGAAGGGGGCCGTGGCGCAAGAGACCCAGTACTTC.

This clonotype was counted a few times. V usage is TRBV5-5 and J usage is TRBJ2-2; no clear D. The CDR3 length is 14 residues. V was clipped by 0 bases and J by 6 bases, with 9 bases between them. CDR1 and CDR2 from the germline V gene are SGHKS and YYEKEE (reference sequence). In DNA form, the CDR3 reads TGTGCCAGCAGCTTGGCCAGCTGGGCCGGGGAGCTGTTTTTT. Translated, it gives CASSLASWAGELFF.

The rearrangement uses TRBV5-5 and TRBJ1-4; maybe TRBD1 (6 bases). V was trimmed by 6 bases and J by 3 bases, leaving 12 bases between them. The CDR3 spans 14 residues. Germline-derived CDR1 and CDR2 are SGHKS and YYEKEE (reference sequence). The CDR3 coding sequence is TGTGCCAGCAAAATCGGGACACCTAATGAAAAACTGTTTTTT. Its protein is CASKIGTPNEKLFF.